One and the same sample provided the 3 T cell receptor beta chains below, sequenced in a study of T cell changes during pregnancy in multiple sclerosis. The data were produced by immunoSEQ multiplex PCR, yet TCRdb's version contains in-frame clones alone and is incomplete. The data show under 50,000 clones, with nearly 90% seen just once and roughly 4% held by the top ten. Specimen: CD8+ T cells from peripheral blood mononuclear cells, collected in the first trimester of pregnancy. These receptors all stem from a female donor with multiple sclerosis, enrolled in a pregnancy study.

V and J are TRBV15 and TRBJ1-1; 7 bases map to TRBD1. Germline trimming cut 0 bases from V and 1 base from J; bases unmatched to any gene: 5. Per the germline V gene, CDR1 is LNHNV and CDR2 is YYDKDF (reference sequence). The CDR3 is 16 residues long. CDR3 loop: CATSRDPRDRNTEAFF. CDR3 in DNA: TGTGCCACCAGCAGAGACCCCCGGGACAGGAACACTGAAGCTTTCTTT.

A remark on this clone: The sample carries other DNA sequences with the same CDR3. The CDR3 sequence is CASSVGTGANTEAFF. CDR3 DNA: TGTGCCAGCAGCGTCGGGACAGGGGCGAACACTGAAGCTTTCTTT. This chain joins TRBV9 and TRBJ1-1; 10 nucleotides align to TRBD1. CDR1 is SGDLS, CDR2 YYNGEE, per germline. The CDR3 has 15 residues. With 2 bases clipped from V and 1 base from J, the junction kept 2 bases outside the gene matches.

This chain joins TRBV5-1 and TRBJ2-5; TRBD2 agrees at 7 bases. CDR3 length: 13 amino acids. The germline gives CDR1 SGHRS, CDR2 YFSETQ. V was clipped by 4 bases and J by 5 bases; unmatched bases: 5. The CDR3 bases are TGCGCCAGCAGCAACTCCGGGGGGGAGACCCAGTACTTC. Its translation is CASSNSGGETQYF.